Presented here are 2 T cell receptor beta chains from one specimen sequenced in a study of T cells in Graves' hyperthyroidism and ophthalmopathy. It was RNA transcripts that yielded the amplified TCR beta CDR3 regions. HTBI primers were employed in a first-round RT-PCR of the TCR CDR3. MiXCR, applied by TCRdb to the multiplex PCR reads, yields one record per CDR3 protein. The sample holds 380,000 or so distinct CDR3 sequences; 15% to 20% are singletons and the top ten take roughly 3.5%. The sequenced sample consisted of blood. Every receptor here comes from a woman aged 18 to 35 with Graves' hyperthyroidism.

The sample holds many counts of this clonotype. This rearrangement joins TRBV5-1 to TRBJ1-1; 8 bases fit TRBD1. CDR1 SGHRS and CDR2 YFSETQ come from the germline V gene. Trimming removed 5 bases from V and 1 base from J; junction bases left unmatched: 4. CDR3 size: 14 residues. The CDR3 loop is CASRAGGANTEAFF. The DNA of the CDR3 is TGCGCCAGCAGGGCAGGGGGCGCGAACACTGAAGCTTTCTTT.

This clonotype was observed a handful of times. This chain joins TRBV10-3 and TRBJ2-2; D may be TRBD2 (6 bases). Trimming left V 10 bases short and J 8 bases short, with 17 bases between. The germline CDR1 and CDR2 sequences are ENHRY and SYGVKD. This CDR3 has 13 residues. The CDR3 sequence: CASGRDSGGELFF. In nucleotides, the CDR3 is TGTGCCAGCGGAAGGGACTCGGGGGGGGAGCTGTTTTTT.